Sequencing of this TCR beta chain was carried out in a study of cytomegalovirus exposure and HLA in healthy donors. The CDR3 covers 15 residues. V lost 3 bases and J lost 0, with 11 bases in between. Per germline, CDR1 LNHNV and CDR2 YYDKDF (reference sequence). Both 60 Vbeta primers and 13 Jbeta primers went into the PCR. Here immunoSEQ multiplex PCR was the method, and the copy in TCRdb shows in-frame clones only, minus some. This table holds 100,000 to 150,000 clones, around four fifths found once. The sample was PBMCs. This sequence joins TRBV15 and TRBJ1-2; possible D gene TRBD1, 6 bases. The receptor was derived from a woman aged 40 to 49 in good health and CMV-seropositive. The CDR3: CATSSSTGPNYGYTF. The CDR3 coding sequence is TGTGCCACCAGCAGTTCGACAGGACCTAACTATGGCTACACCTTC.